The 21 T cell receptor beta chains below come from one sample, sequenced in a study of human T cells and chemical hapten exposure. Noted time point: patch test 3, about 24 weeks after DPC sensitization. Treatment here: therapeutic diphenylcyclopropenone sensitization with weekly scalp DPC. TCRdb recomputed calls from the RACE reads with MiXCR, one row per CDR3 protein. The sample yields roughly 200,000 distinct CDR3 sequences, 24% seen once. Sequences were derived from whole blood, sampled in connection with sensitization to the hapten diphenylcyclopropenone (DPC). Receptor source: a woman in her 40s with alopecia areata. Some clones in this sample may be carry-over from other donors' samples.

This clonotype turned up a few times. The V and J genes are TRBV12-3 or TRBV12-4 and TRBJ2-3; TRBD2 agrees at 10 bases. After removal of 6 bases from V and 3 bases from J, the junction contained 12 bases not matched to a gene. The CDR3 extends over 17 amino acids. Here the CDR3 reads CASSRHLAGVVTDTQYF. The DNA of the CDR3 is TGTGCCAGCAGCCGTCACCTAGCGGGAGTGGTAACAGATACGCAGTATTTT.

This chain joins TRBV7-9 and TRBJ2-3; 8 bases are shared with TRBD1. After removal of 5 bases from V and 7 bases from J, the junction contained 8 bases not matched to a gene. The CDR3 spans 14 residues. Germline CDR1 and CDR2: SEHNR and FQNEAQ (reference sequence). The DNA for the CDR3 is TGTGCCAGCAGCCCCTGGACAGGGCTATATACGCAGTATTTT. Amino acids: CASSPWTGLYTQYF.

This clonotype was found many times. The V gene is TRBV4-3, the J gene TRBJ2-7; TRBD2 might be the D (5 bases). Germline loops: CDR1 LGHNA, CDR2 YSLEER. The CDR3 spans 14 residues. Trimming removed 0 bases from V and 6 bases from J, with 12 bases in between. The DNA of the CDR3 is TGCGCCAGCAGCCAAGATATAGCTAGCCGCGAGCAGTACTTC. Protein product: CASSQDIASREQYF.

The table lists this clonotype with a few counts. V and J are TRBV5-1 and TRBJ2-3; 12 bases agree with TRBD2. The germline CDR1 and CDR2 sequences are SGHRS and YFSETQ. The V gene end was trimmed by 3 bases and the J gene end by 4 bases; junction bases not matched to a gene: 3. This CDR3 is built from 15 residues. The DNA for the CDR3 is TGCGCCAGCAGCTGGGGACTAGCGGGCGCAGATACGCAGTATTTT. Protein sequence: CASSWGLAGADTQYF. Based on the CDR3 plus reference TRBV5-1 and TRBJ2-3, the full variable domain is KAGVTQTPRYLIKTRGQQVTLSCSPISGHRSVSWYQQTPGQGLQFLFEYFSETQRNKGNFPGRFSGRQFSNSRSEMNVSTLELGDSALYLCASSWGLAGADTQYFGPGTRLTVL.

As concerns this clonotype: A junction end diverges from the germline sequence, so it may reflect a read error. The CDR3 bases are TGTGCCAGCTCACGTGGGGACTCTGGGCCCTCAAATGAGCGGTTCTTC. The encoded protein is CASSRGDSGPSNERFF. The chain has TRBV11-3 and TRBJ2-1; maybe TRBD2 (6 bases). Germline assignment: CDR1 SGHNT and CDR2 YENEEA. The CDR3 covers 16 residues.

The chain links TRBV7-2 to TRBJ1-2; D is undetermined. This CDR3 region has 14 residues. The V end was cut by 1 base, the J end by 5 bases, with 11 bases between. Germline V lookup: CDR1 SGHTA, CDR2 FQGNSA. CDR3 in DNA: TGTGCCAGCAGCTTAGTGGAAGGACCGTATGGCTACACCTTC. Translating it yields CASSLVEGPYGYTF.

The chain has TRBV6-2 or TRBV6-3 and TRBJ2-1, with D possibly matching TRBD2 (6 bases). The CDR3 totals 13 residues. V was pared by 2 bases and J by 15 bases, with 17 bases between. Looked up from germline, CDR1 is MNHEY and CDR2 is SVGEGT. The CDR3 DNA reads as TGTGCCAGCAGTTACCCCTCGTTGACTAGTCCGTTCTTC. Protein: CASSYPSLTSPFF.

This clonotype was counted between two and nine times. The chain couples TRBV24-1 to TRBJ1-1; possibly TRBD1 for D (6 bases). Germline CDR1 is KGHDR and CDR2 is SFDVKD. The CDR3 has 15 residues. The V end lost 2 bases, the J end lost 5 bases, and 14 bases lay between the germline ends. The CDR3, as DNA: TGTGCCACCAGTGATTCAACAGGTAGGGGGACTGAAGCTTTCTTT. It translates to CATSDSTGRGTEAFF.

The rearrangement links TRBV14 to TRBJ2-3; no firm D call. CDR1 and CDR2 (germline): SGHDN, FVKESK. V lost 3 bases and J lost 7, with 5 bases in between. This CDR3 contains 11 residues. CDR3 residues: CASSHEYTQYF. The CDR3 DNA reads TGTGCCAGCAGCCACGAATATACGCAGTATTTT.

CDR3 region: CASRRRDSTNQPQHF. The CDR3 DNA follows: TGTGCCAGCAGGCGCCGGGACAGCACAAATCAGCCCCAGCATTTT. The chain has TRBV28 and TRBJ1-5, with 7 bases matching TRBD1. This CDR3 spans 15 amino acids. J was trimmed by 4 bases and V by 6 bases; bases with no gene match: 9. Germline V CDR1 and CDR2: MDHEN, SYDVKM.

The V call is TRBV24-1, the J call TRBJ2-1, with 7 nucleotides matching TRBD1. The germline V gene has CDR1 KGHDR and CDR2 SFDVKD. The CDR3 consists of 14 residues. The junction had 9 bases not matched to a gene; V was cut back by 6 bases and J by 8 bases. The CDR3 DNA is TGTGCCACCAGTACTCGACAGGGTAGGGATGAGCAGTTCTTC. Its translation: CATSTRQGRDEQFF.

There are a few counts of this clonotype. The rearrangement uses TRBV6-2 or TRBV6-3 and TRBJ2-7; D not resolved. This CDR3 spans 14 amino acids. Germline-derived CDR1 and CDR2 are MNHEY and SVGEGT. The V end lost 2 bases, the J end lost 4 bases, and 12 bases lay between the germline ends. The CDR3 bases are TGTGCCAGCAGTTACATGAGGACGGGTTACGAGCAGTACTTC. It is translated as CASSYMRTGYEQYF.

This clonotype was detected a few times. CDR3 amino acids: CASSMGDRYQPQHF. The CDR3 coding sequence is TGTGCCAGTAGTATGGGGGACAGGTATCAGCCCCAGCATTTT. J is TRBJ1-5 and V is TRBV19; TRBD1 matches at 8 bases. CDR3 length: 14 residues. V was clipped by 3 bases and J by 5 bases; unmatched bases: 3. In germline, CDR1 is LNHDA, CDR2 SQIVND (reference sequence).

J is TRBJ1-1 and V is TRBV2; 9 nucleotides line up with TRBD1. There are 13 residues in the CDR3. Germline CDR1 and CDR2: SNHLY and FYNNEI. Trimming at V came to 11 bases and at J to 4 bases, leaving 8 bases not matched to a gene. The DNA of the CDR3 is TGTGCCCTTAGACAGGGGGAGGTCACTGAAGCTTTCTTT. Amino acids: CALRQGEVTEAFF.

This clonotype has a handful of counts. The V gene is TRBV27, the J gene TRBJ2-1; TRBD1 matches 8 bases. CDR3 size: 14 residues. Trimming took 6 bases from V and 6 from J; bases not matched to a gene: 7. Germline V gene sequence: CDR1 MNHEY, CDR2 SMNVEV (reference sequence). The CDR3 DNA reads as TGTGCCAGCAGGCCTCAGGGGGCGGGCAATGAGCAGTTCTTC. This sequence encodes CASRPQGAGNEQFF.

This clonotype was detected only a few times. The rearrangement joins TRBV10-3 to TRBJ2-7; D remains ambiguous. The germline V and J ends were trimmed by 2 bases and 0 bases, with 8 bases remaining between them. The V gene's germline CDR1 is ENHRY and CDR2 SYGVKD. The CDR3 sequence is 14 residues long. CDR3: CAISELSSSYEQYF. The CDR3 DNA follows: TGTGCCATCAGTGAGCTATCAAGCTCCTACGAGCAGTACTTC.

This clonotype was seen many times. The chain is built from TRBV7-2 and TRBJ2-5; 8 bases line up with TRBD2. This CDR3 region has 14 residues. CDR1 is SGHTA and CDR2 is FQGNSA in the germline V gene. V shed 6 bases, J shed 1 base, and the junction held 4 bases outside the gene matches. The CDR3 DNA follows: TGTGCCAGCAGTCGTAGCGGGGCCCAAGAGACCCAGTACTTC. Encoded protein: CASSRSGAQETQYF. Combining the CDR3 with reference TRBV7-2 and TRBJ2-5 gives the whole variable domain GAGVSQSPSNKVTEKGKDVELRCDPISGHTALYWYRQSLGQGLEFLIYFQGNSAPDKSGLPSDRFSAERTGGSVSTLTIQRTQQEDSAVYLCASSRSGAQETQYFGPGTRLLVL.

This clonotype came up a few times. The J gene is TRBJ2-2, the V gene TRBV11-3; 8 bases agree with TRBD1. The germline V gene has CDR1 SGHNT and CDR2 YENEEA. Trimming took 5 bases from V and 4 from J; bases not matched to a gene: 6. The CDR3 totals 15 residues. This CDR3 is CASSPVGQATGELFF. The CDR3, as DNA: TGTGCCAGCAGCCCCGTGGGACAGGCCACCGGGGAGCTGTTTTTT.

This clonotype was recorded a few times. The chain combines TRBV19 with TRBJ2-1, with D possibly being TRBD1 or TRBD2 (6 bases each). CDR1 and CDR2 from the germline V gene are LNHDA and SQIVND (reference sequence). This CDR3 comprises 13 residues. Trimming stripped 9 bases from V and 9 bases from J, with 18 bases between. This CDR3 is CASTILGGSEQFF. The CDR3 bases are TGTGCCAGCACCATTCTCGGGGGCTCTGAGCAGTTCTTC.

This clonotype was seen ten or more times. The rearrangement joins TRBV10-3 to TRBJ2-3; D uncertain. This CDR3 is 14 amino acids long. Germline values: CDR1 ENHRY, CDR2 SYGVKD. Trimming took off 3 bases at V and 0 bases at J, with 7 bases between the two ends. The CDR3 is CAISEGHSTDTQYF. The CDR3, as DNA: TGTGCCATCAGTGAAGGTCATAGCACAGATACGCAGTATTTT.

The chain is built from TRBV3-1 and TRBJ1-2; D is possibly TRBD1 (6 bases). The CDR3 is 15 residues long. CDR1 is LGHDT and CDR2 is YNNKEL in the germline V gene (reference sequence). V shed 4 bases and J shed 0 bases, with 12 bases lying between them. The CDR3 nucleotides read TGTGCCAGCAGCCCGACAGGCCTAGCTAACTATGGCTACACCTTC. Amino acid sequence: CASSPTGLANYGYTF.